The rows below give T cell receptor beta chains drawn from one sample of a study of blood T cell repertoires in COVID-19. Method: immunoSEQ multiplex PCR; TCRdb's copy keeps in-frame clones and lacks some. The sample shows over 90,000 clones, 81% of them seen only once. Sequenced material: peripheral blood. The receptors were gathered from an elderly man with COVID-19, enrolled during active disease. Both conserved end residues are part of each CDR3. The D gene is left open where the match is weak. The size field is filled for only some rows; it gives once, few, many or a size class.

d_gene: TRBD2; j_gene: TRBJ2-3; v_gene: TRBV9; abundance: -; CDR3aa: CASSVVSGGALDTQYF; CDR3nt: TGTGCCAGCAGCGTAGTAAGCGGGGGGGCTCTAGATACGCAGTATTTT
d_gene: TRBD1; j_gene: TRBJ1-6; v_gene: TRBV7-9; abundance: -; CDR3aa: CASSPQGAGSSPLHF; CDR3nt: TGTGCCAGCAGCCCGCAGGGGGCGGGGAGTTCACCCCTCCACTTT
d_gene: -; j_gene: TRBJ2-2; v_gene: TRBV28; abundance: -; CDR3aa: CASSLVTITWSGELFF; CDR3nt: TGTGCCAGCAGTTTAGTGACTATCACTTGGTCCGGGGAGCTGTTTTTT
d_gene: TRBD1; j_gene: TRBJ1-4; v_gene: TRBV28; abundance: -; CDR3aa: CASRRQGAYNEKLFF; CDR3nt: TGTGCCAGCAGACGACAGGGGGCGTATAATGAAAAACTGTTTTTT
d_gene: -; j_gene: TRBJ1-3; v_gene: TRBV27; abundance: once; CDR3aa: CASSTDSGNTIYF; CDR3nt: TGTGCCAGCAGTACAGACTCTGGAAACACCATATATTTT
d_gene: -; j_gene: TRBJ1-1; v_gene: TRBV5-1; abundance: -; CDR3aa: CASSLVQGTNTEAFF; CDR3nt: TGCGCCAGCAGCTTGGTACAGGGAACGAACACTGAAGCTTTCTTT
d_gene: -; j_gene: TRBJ2-5; v_gene: TRBV27; abundance: -; CDR3aa: CASSFSWSGETQYF; CDR3nt: TGTGCCAGCAGTTTCTCATGGAGCGGAGAGACCCAGTACTTC
d_gene: TRBD1; j_gene: TRBJ1-3; v_gene: TRBV6-2/TRBV6-3; abundance: -; CDR3aa: CASSKGQISGNTIYF; CDR3nt: TGTGCCAGCAGTAAGGGACAGATCTCTGGAAACACCATATATTTT
d_gene: TRBD1; j_gene: TRBJ2-1; v_gene: TRBV7-9; abundance: -; CDR3aa: CASSLDTGAHNEQFF; CDR3nt: TGTGCCAGCAGCTTAGATACAGGGGCCCACAATGAGCAGTTCTTC
d_gene: TRBD2; j_gene: TRBJ2-3; v_gene: TRBV14; abundance: -; CDR3aa: CASSQDSGGHTDTQYF; CDR3nt: TGTGCCAGCAGCCAAGATAGCGGGGGGCACACAGATACGCAGTATTTT
d_gene: -; j_gene: TRBJ1-1; v_gene: TRBV20-1; abundance: -; CDR3aa: CSASKDSRVNTEAFF; CDR3nt: TGCAGTGCTAGTAAGGACAGCCGAGTGAACACTGAAGCTTTCTTT
d_gene: TRBD1; j_gene: TRBJ1-3; v_gene: TRBV5-1; abundance: -; CDR3aa: CASSLAQGDGNTIYF; CDR3nt: TGCGCCAGCAGCTTGGCTCAGGGGGACGGAAACACCATATATTTT
d_gene: TRBD1; j_gene: TRBJ2-3; v_gene: TRBV14; abundance: -; CDR3aa: CASSQRRQGSGDTQYF; CDR3nt: TGTGCCAGCAGCCAGCGAAGACAGGGTTCAGGCGATACGCAGTATTTT
d_gene: TRBD1; j_gene: TRBJ2-2; v_gene: TRBV4-3; abundance: -; CDR3aa: CASSQESTGSENTGELFF; CDR3nt: TGCGCCAGCAGCCAAGAATCGACAGGGAGCGAGAACACCGGGGAGCTGTTTTTT
d_gene: TRBD2; j_gene: TRBJ2-1; v_gene: TRBV11-2; abundance: -; CDR3aa: CASSDLAGGGNEQFF; CDR3nt: TGTGCCAGCAGCGACCTAGCGGGAGGAGGCAATGAGCAGTTCTTC
d_gene: TRBD2; j_gene: TRBJ2-1; v_gene: TRBV5-1; abundance: -; CDR3aa: CASSLGGLAARAYNEQFF; CDR3nt: TGCGCCAGCAGCTTGGGTGGACTAGCGGCGCGGGCCTACAATGAGCAGTTCTTC
d_gene: -; j_gene: TRBJ1-3; v_gene: TRBV30; abundance: -; CDR3aa: CAWSALSGNTIYF; CDR3nt: TGTGCCTGGAGTGCCCTCTCTGGAAACACCATATATTTT
d_gene: -; j_gene: TRBJ2-3; v_gene: TRBV11-3; abundance: once; CDR3aa: CASSLGGQRTDTQYF; CDR3nt: TGTGCCAGCAGCTTAGGTGGACAGCGCACAGATACGCAGTATTTT
d_gene: TRBD1; j_gene: TRBJ1-2; v_gene: TRBV24-1; abundance: few; CDR3aa: CATSDPRGLNGYTF; CDR3nt: TGTGCCACCAGTGATCCCAGGGGGCTTAATGGCTACACCTTC
d_gene: TRBD1; j_gene: TRBJ1-2; v_gene: TRBV6-5; abundance: -; CDR3aa: CASRAQGAYGYTF; CDR3nt: TGTGCCAGCAGGGCACAGGGGGCCTATGGCTACACCTTC
d_gene: -; j_gene: TRBJ2-6; v_gene: TRBV7-9; abundance: -; CDR3aa: CVAQESLSSGANVLTF; CDR3nt: TGTGTGGCCCAGGAATCTTTAAGCTCTGGGGCCAACGTCCTGACTTTC
d_gene: -; j_gene: TRBJ2-4; v_gene: TRBV14; abundance: -; CDR3aa: CASRKGGEGAKNIQYF; CDR3nt: TGTGCCAGCAGGAAAGGGGGGGAAGGAGCCAAAAACATTCAGTACTTC
d_gene: -; j_gene: TRBJ1-1; v_gene: TRBV7-2; abundance: -; CDR3aa: CASSVRQNTEAFF; CDR3nt: TGTGCCAGCAGCGTCCGACAGAACACTGAAGCTTTCTTT
d_gene: -; j_gene: TRBJ2-2; v_gene: TRBV3-1/TRBV3-2; abundance: -; CDR3aa: CASTPRGVKSGTGELFF; CDR3nt: TGTGCCAGCACCCCTCGAGGCGTAAAAAGTGGGACCGGGGAGCTGTTTTTT
d_gene: TRBD1; j_gene: TRBJ2-1; v_gene: TRBV28; abundance: -; CDR3aa: CASSFLLAGQGCFF; CDR3nt: TGTGCCAGCAGTTTTCTCCTGGCAGGACAGGGGTGTTTCTTC
d_gene: TRBD2; j_gene: TRBJ2-1; v_gene: TRBV5-8; abundance: -; CDR3aa: CASSLGGSPYNEQFF; CDR3nt: TGTGCCAGCAGCTTGGGCGGGAGCCCCTACAATGAGCAGTTCTTC
d_gene: TRBD2; j_gene: TRBJ2-3; v_gene: TRBV27; abundance: -; CDR3aa: CASSSGTSGRTDTQYF; CDR3nt: TGTGCCAGCAGTTCCGGGACTAGCGGGAGGACAGATACGCAGTATTTT
d_gene: TRBD1; j_gene: TRBJ2-7; v_gene: TRBV6-5; abundance: -; CDR3aa: CASSPFRDSSYEQYF; CDR3nt: TGTGCCAGCAGTCCCTTTCGGGACAGTTCCTACGAGCAGTACTTC
d_gene: -; j_gene: TRBJ2-2; v_gene: TRBV9; abundance: -; CDR3aa: CASNRGNTGELFF; CDR3nt: TGTGCCAGCAATAGAGGGAACACCGGGGAGCTGTTTTTT
d_gene: -; j_gene: TRBJ2-4; v_gene: TRBV18; abundance: -; CDR3aa: CASSPPGLAINIQYF; CDR3nt: TGTGCCAGCTCACCACCGGGGCTAGCGATCAACATTCAGTACTTC
d_gene: TRBD1; j_gene: TRBJ2-3; v_gene: TRBV3-1/TRBV3-2; abundance: -; CDR3aa: CASSQPGGSTDTQYF; CDR3nt: TGTGCCAGCAGCCAGCCAGGGGGAAGCACAGATACGCAGTATTTT
d_gene: TRBD2; j_gene: TRBJ2-7; v_gene: TRBV27; abundance: -; CDR3aa: CASSLPTSGRARTYEQYF; CDR3nt: TGTGCCAGCAGTTTACCGACTAGCGGGAGGGCCCGAACCTACGAGCAGTACTTC